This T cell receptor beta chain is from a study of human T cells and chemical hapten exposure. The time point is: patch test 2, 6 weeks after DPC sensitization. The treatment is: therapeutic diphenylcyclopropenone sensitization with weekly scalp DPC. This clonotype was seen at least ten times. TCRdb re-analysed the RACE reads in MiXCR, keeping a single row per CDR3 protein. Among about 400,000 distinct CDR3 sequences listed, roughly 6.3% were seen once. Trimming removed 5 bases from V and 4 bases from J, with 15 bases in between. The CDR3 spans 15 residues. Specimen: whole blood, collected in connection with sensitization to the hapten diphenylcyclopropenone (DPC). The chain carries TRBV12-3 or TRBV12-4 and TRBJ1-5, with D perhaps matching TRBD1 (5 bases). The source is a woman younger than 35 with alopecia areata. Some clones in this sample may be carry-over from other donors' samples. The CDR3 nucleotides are TGTGCCAGCAGTATAACCCGGGGCCGAAATCAGCCCCAGCATTTT. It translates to CASSITRGRNQPQHF.